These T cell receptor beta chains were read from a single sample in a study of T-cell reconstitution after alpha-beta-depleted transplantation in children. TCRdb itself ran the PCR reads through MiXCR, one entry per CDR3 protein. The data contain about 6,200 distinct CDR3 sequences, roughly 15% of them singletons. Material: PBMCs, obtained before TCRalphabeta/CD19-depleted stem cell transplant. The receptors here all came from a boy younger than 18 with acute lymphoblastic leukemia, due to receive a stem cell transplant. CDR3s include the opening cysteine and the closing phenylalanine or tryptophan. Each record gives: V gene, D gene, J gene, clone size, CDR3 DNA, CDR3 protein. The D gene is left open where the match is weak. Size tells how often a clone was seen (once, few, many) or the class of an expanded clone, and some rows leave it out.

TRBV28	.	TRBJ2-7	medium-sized	TGTGCCAGCGGACGGACTATACCCTACGAGCAGTACTTC	CASGRTIPYEQYF
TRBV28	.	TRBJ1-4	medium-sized	TGTGCCGCCGCACCCGGGCGGTCCGGCGCCCTAAAACTGTTTTTT	CAAAPGRSGALKLFF
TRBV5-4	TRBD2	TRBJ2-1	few	TGTGCCAGCAGCTTGGCCACGGGAGGGCTCCGGAATGAGCAGTTCTTC	CASSLATGGLRNEQFF
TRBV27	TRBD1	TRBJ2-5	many	TGTGCCAGCAGTACCTGGACAGGGGCGCTACCCAGGACCCAGTACTTC	CASSTWTGALPRTQYF
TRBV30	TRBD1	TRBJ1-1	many	TGTGCCTGGAGTGAGACAGGGGAGTACACTGAAGCTTTCTTT	CAWSETGEYTEAFF
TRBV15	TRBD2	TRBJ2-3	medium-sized	TGTGCCACCAGCATATGGCGGGAGCAAGATACGCAGTATTTT	CATSIWREQDTQYF
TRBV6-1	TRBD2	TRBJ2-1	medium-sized	TGTGCCAGCAGTCTAAGCGGGAGTTCCTACAATGAGCAGTTCTTC	CASSLSGSSYNEQFF
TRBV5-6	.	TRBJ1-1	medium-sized	TGTGCCAGCAGCTTCAGGAGGCCCATGGGCACTGAAGCTTTCTTT	CASSFRRPMGTEAFF
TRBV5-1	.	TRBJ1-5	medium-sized	TGCGCCAGCAGCTTGGTACAGGGAGCAGATCAGCCCCAGCATTTT	CASSLVQGADQPQHF
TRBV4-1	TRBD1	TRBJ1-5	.	TGCGCCAGCAGCCAAGGGGACAGGGGTATTCACCCCCAGCATTTT	CASSQGDRGIHPQHF
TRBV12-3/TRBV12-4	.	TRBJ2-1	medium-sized	TGTGCCAGCAGGGGTCCGAACTACTACAATGAGCAGTTCTTC	CASRGPNYYNEQFF
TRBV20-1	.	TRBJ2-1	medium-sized	TGCAGTGCTAGATCTCAGGGGGGGTTTGCGGATGAGCAGTTCTTC	CSARSQGGFADEQFF
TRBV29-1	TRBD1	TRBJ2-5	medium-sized	TGCAGCGCTGACAGGGGGCGCGGTGAGACCCAGTACTTC	CSADRGRGETQYF
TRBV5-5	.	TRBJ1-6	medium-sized	TGTGCCAGCAGCTTGGGTCCGTATCAAGTGGATTCACCCCTCCACTTT	CASSLGPYQVDSPLHF
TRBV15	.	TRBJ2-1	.	TGTGCCACCAGCAGAGAGGCGACCGCTTTATACAATGAGCAGTTCTTC	CATSREATALYNEQFF
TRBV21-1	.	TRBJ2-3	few	TGTGCCAGCGGTAGGAATACCACAGATACGCAGTATTTT	CASGRNTTDTQYF
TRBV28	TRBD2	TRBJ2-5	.	TGTGCCATCGACCCCGGGCTGGACAGGGGACTAGCGGGACAAGAGACCCAGTACTTC	CAIDPGLDRGLAGQETQYF
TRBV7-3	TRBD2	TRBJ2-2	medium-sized	TGTGCCAGCAGCCGGACTAGCGGACCCACCGGGGAGCTGTTTTTT	CASSRTSGPTGELFF
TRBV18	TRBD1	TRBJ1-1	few	TGTGCCAGCTCACCCCGTTCCTTGACAGGGGGCGTCCAAGCTTTCTTT	CASSPRSLTGGVQAFF
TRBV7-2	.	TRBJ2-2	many	TGTGCCAGCAGCCACTCTGGGCGGGGTGGCACCGGGGAGCTGTTTTTT	CASSHSGRGGTGELFF
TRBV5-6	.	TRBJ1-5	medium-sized	TGTGCCAGCAGCCTGGGGGGGACTCGACAGCCCCAGCATTTT	CASSLGGTRQPQHF
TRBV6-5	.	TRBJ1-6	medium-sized	TGTGCCAGCAGTTACTCTCGTCCAGAAAATTCACCCCTCCACTTT	CASSYSRPENSPLHF
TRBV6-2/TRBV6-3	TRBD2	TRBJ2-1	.	TGTGCCAGCAGTTACTCCCTAGCGGGGGGAAGGGGATACAATGAGCAGTTCTTC	CASSYSLAGGRGYNEQFF
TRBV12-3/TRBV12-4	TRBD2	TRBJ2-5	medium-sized	TGTGCCAGCAGTCTGACTAGCGGGGGGGCACGAGAGACCCAGTACTTC	CASSLTSGGARETQYF
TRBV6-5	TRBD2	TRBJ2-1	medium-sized	TGTGCCAGCAGTTACTCGCGGGGGCCAGGACTAGCGGGATTAGGGTTCTTC	CASSYSRGPGLAGLGFF
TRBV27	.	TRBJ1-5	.	TGTGCCAGCAGTTTCCGGGGTGGCAATCAGCCCCAGCATTTT	CASSFRGGNQPQHF